This T cell receptor (beta chain) was documented in a study of identical twins. Overall study results and limits: Carriage of fewer insertions was seen in abundant cord blood beta clonotypes, whereas memory repertoires showed none.

TCRdb re-analysed the 5' RACE reads in MiXCR, keeping a single row per CDR3 protein. Counted here are roughly 540,000 distinct CDR3 sequences, 22% occurring once; the ten biggest clones make up roughly 0.91%. A note on this clonotype: Its antigen is unknown.

The same sample was also used in a study of T cells expressing NK-cell markers. This second study says: The CD3+CD56-NKG2C+ fraction was also led by these clonotypes in a handful of donors.

Sequences were obtained from CD4+ T cells sorted from blood. The sequence came from a woman younger than 30 in good health.

DNA for the CDR3: TGTGCCAGCAGTTCCCCCCAGGGACCCCAAGAGACCCAGTACTTC. It codes for CASSSPQGPQETQYF. The V and J genes are TRBV6-5 and TRBJ2-5; either TRBD1 or TRBD2 may supply D (5 bases each). The V gene lost 4 bases and the J gene lost 1 base, with 13 bases spanning the gap. Looked up from germline, CDR1 is MNHEY and CDR2 is SVGAGI. This CDR3 is built from 15 residues.